The 18 T cell receptor beta chains below come from one sample, sequenced in a study of cytotoxic CD8 clonotypes in ibrutinib-treated CLL. Generated by immunoSEQ multiplex PCR, the TCRdb table keeps only in-frame clones and is missing some. The sample yields under 35,000 clones, about 70% seen once. The sample was PBMCs, taken after 24 months of ibrutinib treatment. The receptors come from a human donor with chronic lymphocytic leukemia.

This rearrangement joins TRBV30 to TRBJ1-5; weak D call: TRBD1 (6 bases). Trimming cost V 5 bases and J 7 bases, with 18 bases left between them. Germline CDR1 GTSNPN, CDR2 SVGIG (reference sequence). There are 14 residues in the CDR3. In nucleotides, the CDR3 is TGTGCCTGGGGAGGGCGGACAGCAGGGCAGCCCCAGCATTTT. It codes for CAWGGRTAGQPQHF. The full variable domain, its missing parts supplied by reference TRBV30 and TRBJ1-5, is SQTIHQWPATLVQPVGSPLSLECTVEGTSNPNLYWYRQAAGRGLQLLFYSVGIGQISSEVPQNLSASRPQDRQFILSSKKLLLSDSGFYLCAWGGRTAGQPQHFGDGTRLSIL.

This clone has just a few counts. In nucleotides, the CDR3 is TGTGCCAGAAGCCGGGACAGGGGCAATCAGCCCCAGCATTTT. This gives the protein CARSRDRGNQPQHF. This chain connects TRBV5-3 to TRBJ1-5, with 9 bases that match TRBD1. TRBV5-3 is flagged as an ORF with uncertain function. The ends lost 4 bases at V and 2 bases at J; junction bases unmatched: 1. The CDR3 has 14 residues.

V usage is TRBV7-9 and J usage is TRBJ1-4, with 7 bases aligning to TRBD1. CDR3 size: 14 residues. Trimming took 7 bases from V and 8 from J; bases not matched to a gene: 10. The germline V gene has CDR1 SEHNR and CDR2 FQNEAQ (reference sequence). The CDR3 loop is CASTFQGGREKLFF. The CDR3, as DNA: TGTGCCAGCACCTTCCAGGGGGGCCGAGAAAAACTGTTTTTT.

The CDR3 DNA follows: TGTGCCTGTTCTCCCGGGACAGGGAACAATCAGCCCCAGCATTTT. Protein product: CACSPGTGNNQPQHF. The rearrangement uses TRBV30 and TRBJ1-5; TRBD1 aligns across 9 bases. This CDR3 spans 15 amino acids. Germline CDR1 reads GTSNPN; CDR2 reads SVGIG (reference sequence). Trimming cost V 6 bases and J 3 bases; bases outside gene matches: 9.

The rearrangement uses TRBV4-1 and TRBJ1-3; no clear D. Trimming took 1 base from V and 4 from J, leaving 8 bases between them. Germline assignment: CDR1 MGHRA and CDR2 YSYEKL. The length of the CDR3 is 14 residues. The CDR3 protein is CASSQGVMGNTIYF. DNA for the CDR3: TGCGCCAGCAGCCAAGGGGTAATGGGAAACACCATATATTTT.

CDR3 in amino acids: CASSLNEGAEAFF. In nucleotides, the CDR3 is TGTGCCAGCAGCTTAAATGAAGGAGCCGAAGCTTTCTTT. The rearrangement links TRBV11-1 to TRBJ1-1; D not certain. The CDR3 consists of 13 residues. V dropped 2 bases and J dropped 8 bases, with 12 bases sitting between them. Germline assignment: CDR1 SGHAT and CDR2 FQDESV (reference sequence).

The gene calls are TRBV5-6 and TRBJ1-2, with D perhaps matching TRBD1 (6 bases). In germline, CDR1 is SGHDT, CDR2 YYEEEE. The CDR3 loop spans 16 amino acids. The germline V and J ends were trimmed by 3 bases and 6 bases, with 21 bases remaining between them. The CDR3 coding sequence is TGTGCCAGCAGCTATATACCGCAGGGGATCGAGGATGGCTACACCTTC. It encodes CASSYIPQGIEDGYTF.

This clone was detected once. J is TRBJ2-7 and V is TRBV7-9; 7 bases are shared with TRBD1. Germline values: CDR1 SEHNR, CDR2 FQNEAQ (reference sequence). The ends lost 5 bases at V and 3 bases at J; junction bases unmatched: 10. The CDR3 is 15 residues long. This CDR3 reads CASSPGGQVHYEQYF. The CDR3 DNA sequence: TGTGCCAGCAGCCCCGGAGGACAGGTACACTACGAGCAGTACTTC.

The CDR3 DNA sequence: TGTGCCAGCAGCGGCAGGACAGGGAATAACGATGAGCAGTTCTTC. This encodes CASSGRTGNNDEQFF. J is TRBJ2-1 and V is TRBV7-8; 8 nucleotides line up with TRBD1. J was trimmed by 8 bases and V by 5 bases; bases with no gene match: 11. CDR1 and CDR2 (germline): SGHVS, FQNEAQ. The CDR3 runs to 15 residues. Variable domain in full (rest from reference TRBV7-8 and TRBJ2-1): GAGVSQSPRYKVAKRGQDVALRCDPISGHVSLFWYQQALGQGPEFLTYFQNEAQLDKSGLPSDRFFAERPEGSVSTLKIQRTQQEDSAVYLCASSGRTGNNDEQFFGPGTRLTVL.

This clone turned up a few times. V usage is TRBV6-5 and J usage is TRBJ2-7; TRBD1 or TRBD2 may be the D gene (5 bases each). CDR3 length: 14 residues. Germline CDR1 is MNHEY and CDR2 is SVGAGI. V lost 5 bases and J 0 bases, leaving 11 bases between the germline ends. The CDR3 protein is CASSEWGNSYEQYF. CDR3 coding DNA: TGTGCCAGCAGTGAATGGGGGAACTCCTACGAGCAGTACTTC.

The chain carries TRBV19 and TRBJ1-1; D unclear. CDR1 and CDR2 from the germline V gene are LNHDA and SQIVND (reference sequence). The CDR3 length is 13 residues. Trimming took 3 bases from V and 8 from J, leaving 13 bases between them. The CDR3 loop reads CASSIGGRMEAFF. The CDR3 nucleotides read TGTGCCAGTAGTATCGGCGGCAGAATGGAAGCTTTCTTT.

The CDR3 spells CASSVGPLQFF. The CDR3 DNA reads TGTGCCAGCAGTGTAGGGCCGTTACAGTTCTTC. The chain joins TRBV6-4 to TRBJ2-1; D gene unclear. In germline, CDR1 is MRHNA, CDR2 SNTAGT. CDR3 size: 11 residues. V lost 4 bases to trimming and J lost 13 bases, with 11 bases between them.

The gene calls are TRBV27 and TRBJ2-7; no clear D gene. The ends were cut back, 2 bases at V and 9 bases at J, with 2 bases in the middle. The CDR3 totals 9 residues. Germline V gives CDR1 MNHEY, CDR2 SMNVEV (reference sequence). The CDR3 sequence: CASSLGQYF. CDR3 in DNA: TGTGCCAGCAGTTTAGGGCAGTACTTC.

This rearrangement joins TRBV25-1 to TRBJ2-6, with D perhaps being TRBD1 or TRBD2 (5 bases each). Per the germline V gene, CDR1 is MGHDK and CDR2 is SYGVNS. The V gene lost 1 base and the J gene lost 2 bases, with 6 bases spanning the gap. CDR3 length: 15 amino acids. In DNA form, the CDR3 reads TGTGCCAGCAGTGAATGGGGGACTGGGGCCAACGTCCTGACTTTC. It encodes CASSEWGTGANVLTF.

The J gene is TRBJ1-1, the V gene TRBV28; a weak D match, TRBD1 (5 bases). The ends were cut back, 10 bases at V and 4 bases at J, with 16 bases in the middle. Germline V CDR1 and CDR2: MDHEN, SYDVKM. This CDR3 region has 13 residues. The CDR3 reads CATTGEGRTEAFF. The CDR3 DNA sequence: TGTGCCACCACCGGAGAGGGGCGCACTGAAGCTTTCTTT.

The rearrangement links TRBV7-9 to TRBJ1-5; maybe TRBD1 (5 bases). V dropped 3 bases and J dropped 2 bases, with 17 bases sitting between them. The CDR3 is made up of 17 amino acids. Per germline, CDR1 SEHNR and CDR2 FQNEAQ (reference sequence). The CDR3 coding sequence is TGTGCCAGCAGCTTCGATTCGGGGCGGTGGGGCAATCAGCCCCAGCATTTT. It codes for CASSFDSGRWGNQPQHF.

The CDR3 coding sequence is TGCAGCGTTCGGACTAGCTACAATGAGCAGTTCTTC. Protein: CSVRTSYNEQFF. The chain joins TRBV29-1 to TRBJ2-1; 7 positions agree with TRBD2. Per the germline V gene, CDR1 is SQVTM and CDR2 is ANQGSEA. J gave up 3 bases and V 5 bases, and 1 base lay outside the gene matches. CDR3 length: 12 residues.

The chain recombines TRBV28 with TRBJ2-2; TRBD2 agrees at 10 bases. The CDR3 spans 17 residues. V shed 6 bases, J shed 3 bases, and the junction held 10 bases outside the gene matches. The germline CDR1 and CDR2 sequences are MDHEN and SYDVKM. The CDR3 spells CASSRSALAGYTGELFF. The CDR3 DNA sequence: TGTGCCAGCAGCCGCTCTGCACTAGCGGGGTACACCGGGGAGCTGTTTTTT.